This T cell receptor (beta chain) was identified in a study of early T cells in non-severe SARS-CoV-2 infection. Overall study: From unsorted whole blood, bulk RNA was sequenced, and the chains remained unpaired. Notes on the study in general: The matching step, a VDJdb search, favored anti-spike CD8 responses and missed private and CD4 specificities.

Regarding this clonotype: Its antigen is undetermined.

CDR3 size: 15 residues. After removal of 4 bases from V and 1 base from J, the junction contained 6 bases not matched to a gene. Germline V CDR1 and CDR2: LGHNA, YNFKEQ. Unique molecular identifier tags were affixed to discrete cDNA molecules. One entry per CDR3 protein results from TCRdb running MiXCR on the 5' RACE reads. Altogether 75,000 to 90,000 distinct CDR3 sequences are present, approximately 6% being singletons, with the ten largest covering about 7.8%. The TCR originated in an adult who was a healthcare worker with PCR-confirmed SARS-CoV-2 infection or an uninfected control (not recorded which). The sample was whole blood. The rearrangement joins TRBV4-2 to TRBJ2-7; 8 bases are shared with TRBD1. CDR3 residues: CASSPPGQASYEQYF. The CDR3 DNA reads as TGTGCCAGCAGCCCTCCGGGACAGGCGTCCTACGAGCAGTACTTC.